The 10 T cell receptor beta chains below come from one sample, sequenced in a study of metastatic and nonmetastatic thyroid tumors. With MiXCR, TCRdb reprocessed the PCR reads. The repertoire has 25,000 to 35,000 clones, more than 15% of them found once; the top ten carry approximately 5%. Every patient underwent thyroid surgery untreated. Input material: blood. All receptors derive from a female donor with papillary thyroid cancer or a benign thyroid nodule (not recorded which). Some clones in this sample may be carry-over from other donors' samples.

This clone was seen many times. CDR3 amino acids: CASSSRIAGVTDTEAFF. CDR3 sequence (DNA): TGTGCCAGCAGCTCACGAATCGCAGGGGTGACCGACACTGAAGCTTTCTTT. The rearrangement uses TRBV3-1 and TRBJ1-1; a weak D match, TRBD1 (6 bases). This CDR3 region has 17 residues. Germline CDR1 LGHDT, CDR2 YNNKEL (reference sequence). Trimming pared 5 bases from V and 3 bases from J, leaving 22 bases between. Full variable domain (rest looked up from reference TRBV3-1 and TRBJ1-1): DTAVSQTPKYLVTQMGNDKSIKCEQNLGHDTMYWYKQDSKKFLKIMFSYNNKELIINETVPNRFSPKSPDKAHLNLHINSLELGDSAVYFCASSSRIAGVTDTEAFFGQGTRLTVV.

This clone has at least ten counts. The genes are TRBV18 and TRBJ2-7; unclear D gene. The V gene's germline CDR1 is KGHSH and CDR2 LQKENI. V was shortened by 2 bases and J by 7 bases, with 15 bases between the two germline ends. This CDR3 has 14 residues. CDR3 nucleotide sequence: TGTGCCAGCTCACCAGATAGACAAGCTTTAGAGCAGTACTTC. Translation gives CASSPDRQALEQYF.

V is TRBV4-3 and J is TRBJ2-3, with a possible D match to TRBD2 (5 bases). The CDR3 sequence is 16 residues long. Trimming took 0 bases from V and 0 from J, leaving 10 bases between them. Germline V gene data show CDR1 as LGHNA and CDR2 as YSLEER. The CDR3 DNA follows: TGCGCCAGCAGCCAAGATCAAAGCGGTAGCACAGATACGCAGTATTTT. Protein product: CASSQDQSGSTDTQYF.

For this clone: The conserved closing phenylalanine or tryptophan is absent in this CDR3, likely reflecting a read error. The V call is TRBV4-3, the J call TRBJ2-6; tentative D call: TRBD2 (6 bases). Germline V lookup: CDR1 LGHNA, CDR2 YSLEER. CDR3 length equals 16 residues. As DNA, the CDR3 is TGCGCCAGCACCCAAGAACGGGGGTCTGGGGCCAACGTCCTGACTTTG. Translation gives CASTQERGSGANVLTL.

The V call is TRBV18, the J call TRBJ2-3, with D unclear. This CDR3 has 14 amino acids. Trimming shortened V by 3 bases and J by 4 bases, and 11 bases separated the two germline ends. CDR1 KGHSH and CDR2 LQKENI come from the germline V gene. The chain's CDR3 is CASSPNLPPDTQYF. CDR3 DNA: TGTGCCAGCTCACCTAACCTACCTCCAGATACGCAGTATTTT.

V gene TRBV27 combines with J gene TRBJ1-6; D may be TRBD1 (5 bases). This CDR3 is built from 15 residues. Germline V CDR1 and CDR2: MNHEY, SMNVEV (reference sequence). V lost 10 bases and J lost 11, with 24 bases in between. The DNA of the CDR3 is TGTGCCAACACCCTAGTAGCAGGGAGAGATCCACCCCTCCACTTT. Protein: CANTLVAGRDPPLHF.

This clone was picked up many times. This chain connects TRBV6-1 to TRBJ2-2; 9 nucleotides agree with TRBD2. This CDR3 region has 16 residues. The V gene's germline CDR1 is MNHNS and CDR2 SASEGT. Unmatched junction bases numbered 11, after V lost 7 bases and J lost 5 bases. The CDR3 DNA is TGTGCCAGCACGAAGTCCCTGCTAGCGGGAACCGGGGAGCTGTTTTTT. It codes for CASTKSLLAGTGELFF.

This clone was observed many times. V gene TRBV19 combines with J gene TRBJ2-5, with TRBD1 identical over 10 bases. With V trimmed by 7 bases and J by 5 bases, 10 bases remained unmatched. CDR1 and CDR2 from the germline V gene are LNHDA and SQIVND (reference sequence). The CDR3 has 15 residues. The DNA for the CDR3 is TGTGCCAGTACCATCGGGACAGGGGACTTGGAGACCCAGTACTTC. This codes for CASTIGTGDLETQYF.

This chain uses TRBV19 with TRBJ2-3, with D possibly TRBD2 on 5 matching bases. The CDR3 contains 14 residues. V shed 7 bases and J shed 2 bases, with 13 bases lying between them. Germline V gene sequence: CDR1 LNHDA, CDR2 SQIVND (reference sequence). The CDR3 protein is CASNYGIYTDTQYF. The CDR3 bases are TGTGCCAGTAATTACGGGATTTACACAGATACGCAGTATTTT. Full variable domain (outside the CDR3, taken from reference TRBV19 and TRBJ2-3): DGGITQSPKYLFRKEGQNVTLSCEQNLNHDAMYWYRQDPGQGLRLIYYSQIVNDFQKGDIAEGYSVSREKKESFPLTVTSAQKNPTAFYLCASNYGIYTDTQYFGPGTRLTVL.

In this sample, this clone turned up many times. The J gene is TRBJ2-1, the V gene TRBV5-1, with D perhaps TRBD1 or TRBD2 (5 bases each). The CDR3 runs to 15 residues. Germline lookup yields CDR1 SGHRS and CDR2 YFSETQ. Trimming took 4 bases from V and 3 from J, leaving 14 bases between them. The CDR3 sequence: CASSPTVGSYNEQFF. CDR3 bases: TGCGCCAGCAGCCCGACAGTGGGGAGCTACAATGAGCAGTTCTTC.